This is a list of T cell receptor beta chains from one sample in a study of CD8 T cells in Susac syndrome. Using its own MiXCR run on the immunoSEQ multiplex PCR reads, TCRdb lists one record per CDR3 protein. The sample contains 130,000 or so distinct CDR3 sequences, around 86% of which appear only once. Sequenced sample: CD8+ T cells from PBMCs. The receptors here all came from a human donor with multiple sclerosis. Each CDR3 is given with its conserved first and last residue. A D gene is named only where the DNA matches it firmly. Size is omitted from some rows. Given values are once, few, many or a class for expanded clones.

CDR3aa,CDR3nt,abundance,v_gene,d_gene,j_gene
CASSLARGNEQFF,TGTGCCAGCAGCTTGGCCCGGGGGAATGAGCAGTTCTTC,few,TRBV5-5,NA,TRBJ2-1
CASSEGDETQYF,TGTGCCAGCAGCGAGGGGGACGAGACCCAGTACTTC,NA,TRBV12-3/TRBV12-4,NA,TRBJ2-5
CSARAAGPQETQYF,TGCAGTGCTAGAGCGGCGGGACCCCAAGAGACCCAGTACTTC,NA,TRBV20-1,NA,TRBJ2-5
CASSPAGSGGSDTQYF,TGTGCCAGCAGCCCCGCGGGAAGCGGGGGCTCAGATACGCAGTATTTT,NA,TRBV13,TRBD2,TRBJ2-3
CASSLGWSYTF,TGTGCCAGCAGCTTGGGATGGAGCTACACCTTC,NA,TRBV5-6,NA,TRBJ1-2
CASGKGPGNTIYF,TGTGCCAGCGGAAAGGGACCTGGAAACACCATATATTTT,NA,TRBV19,NA,TRBJ1-3
CASTIGGEVNYGYTF,TGTGCCAGCACCATTGGGGGGGAAGTGAACTATGGCTACACCTTC,NA,TRBV9,NA,TRBJ1-2
CASSYYPRGQSTDTQYF,TGTGCCAGCAGTTACTACCCCAGGGGTCAAAGCACAGATACGCAGTATTTT,NA,TRBV6-5,NA,TRBJ2-3
CAGTGRSSYEQYF,TGTGCCGGCACGGGTCGTAGCTCCTACGAGCAGTACTTC,NA,TRBV2,NA,TRBJ2-7
CASSLELAGVDEQFF,TGTGCCAGCAGCTTAGAACTAGCGGGAGTGGATGAGCAGTTCTTC,NA,TRBV7-9,TRBD2,TRBJ2-1
CASSPGGGPQHF,TGTGCCAGCAGCCCCGGGGGTGGGCCCCAGCATTTT,NA,TRBV7-9,NA,TRBJ1-5
CSASKGPELFF,TGCAGCGCTAGTAAGGGACCGGAACTGTTTTTT,NA,TRBV29-1,NA,TRBJ1-4
CASSITTRGYNSPLHF,TGTGCCAGTAGTATAACCACCAGGGGGTACAATTCACCCCTCCACTTT,once,TRBV19,TRBD1,TRBJ1-6
CASSQSTGKNQPQHF,TGTGCCAGCAGTCAGTCGACAGGGAAAAATCAGCCCCAGCATTTT,NA,TRBV6-7,TRBD1,TRBJ1-5
CSARDLAEGLNQPQHF,TGCAGTGCTAGAGATCTCGCGGAGGGGCTAAATCAGCCCCAGCATTTT,once,TRBV20-1,NA,TRBJ1-5
CASSPSPGQENTGELFF,TGTGCCAGCAGTCCTTCACCGGGACAGGAGAACACCGGGGAGCTGTTTTTT,NA,TRBV25-1,TRBD1,TRBJ2-2
CASSFRGLLNTEAFF,TGTGCCAGCAGTTTCAGGGGACTCCTGAACACTGAAGCTTTCTTT,once,TRBV28,NA,TRBJ1-1
CASSQDRVFRETQYF,TGCGCCAGCAGCCAAGACAGGGTGTTTAGAGAGACCCAGTACTTC,NA,TRBV4-3,NA,TRBJ2-5
CATSSNSEVSYEQYF,TGTGCCACCAGCAGCAACAGTGAGGTTTCCTACGAGCAGTACTTC,NA,TRBV15,NA,TRBJ2-7
CASSPGTGGSGDTQYF,TGTGCCAGCAGCCCAGGGACAGGAGGCTCGGGAGATACGCAGTATTTT,NA,TRBV7-9,TRBD1,TRBJ2-3
CATSWRARGYTF,TGTGCCACCAGTTGGAGGGCTCGGGGCTACACCTTC,NA,TRBV24-1,NA,TRBJ1-2
CASSTSGTEAFF,TGTGCCAGCTCCACGTCCGGTACTGAAGCTTTCTTT,NA,TRBV27,NA,TRBJ1-1
CASSQLETQYF,TGTGCCAGCAGTCAGTTGGAGACCCAGTACTTC,NA,TRBV3-1,NA,TRBJ2-5
CASSPTSGGFQETQYF,TGTGCCAGCAGTCCCACTAGCGGGGGCTTCCAAGAGACCCAGTACTTC,NA,TRBV28,TRBD2,TRBJ2-5
CASSADRARGFNYGYTF,TGTGCCAGCAGCGCAGACAGGGCGAGGGGATTTAACTATGGCTACACCTTC,NA,TRBV9,TRBD1,TRBJ1-2